This T cell receptor (beta chain) stems from a study of technical replicates of blood from several donors. This clone was found a few times. The CDR3 runs to 20 residues. The germline CDR1 and CDR2 sequences are MDHEN and SYDVKM. V lost 7 bases to trimming and J lost 0 bases, with 30 bases between them. Sequencing used immunoSEQ multiplex PCR; TCRdb keeps in-frame clones, though not all of them. The sample has tens of thousands of clones, 94% seen once. The clonotype originates from a human donor in good health. What was sequenced was T cells isolated from PBMCs. J is TRBJ1-1 and V is TRBV28; possibly TRBD1 for D (6 bases). The CDR3 reads CASNRGRSFVRGNLNTEAFF. CDR3 DNA sequence: TGTGCCAGCAACCGAGGACGAAGTTTTGTAAGGGGGAACTTGAACACTGAAGCTTTCTTT.